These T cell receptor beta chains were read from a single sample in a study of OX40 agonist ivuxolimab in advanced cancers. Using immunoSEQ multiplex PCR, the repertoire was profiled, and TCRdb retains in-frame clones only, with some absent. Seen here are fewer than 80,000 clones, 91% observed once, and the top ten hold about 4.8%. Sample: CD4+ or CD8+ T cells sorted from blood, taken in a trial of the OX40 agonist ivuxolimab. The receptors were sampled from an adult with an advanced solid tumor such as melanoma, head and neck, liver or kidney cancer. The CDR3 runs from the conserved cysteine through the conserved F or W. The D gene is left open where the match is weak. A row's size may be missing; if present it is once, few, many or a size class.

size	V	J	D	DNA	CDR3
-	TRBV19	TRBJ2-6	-	TGTGCCAGTAGTAGACTGCTCTCTGGGGCCAACGTCCTGACTTTC	CASSRLLSGANVLTF
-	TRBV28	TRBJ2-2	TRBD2	TGTGCCAGCAGTTTGGCCGGGGGGAGCACCGGGGAGCTGTTTTTT	CASSLAGGSTGELFF
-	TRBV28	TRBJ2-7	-	TGTGCCAGCAGTTTGAGGGTTGCATCCTACGAGCAGTACTTC	CASSLRVASYEQYF
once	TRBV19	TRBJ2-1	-	TGTGCCTTGGGAGTCCCCAATGAGCAGTTCTTC	CALGVPNEQFF
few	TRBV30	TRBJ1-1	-	TGTGCCTGGGGAAGACAGGCCACTGAAGCTTTCTTT	CAWGRQATEAFF
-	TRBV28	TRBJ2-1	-	TGTGCCAGCAGTCGGGATGCTCGCTCCTACAATGAGCAGTTCTTC	CASSRDARSYNEQFF
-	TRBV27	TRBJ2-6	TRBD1	TGTGCCAGCAGCCCTACGACAGGGAGACTCTCTGGGGCCAACGTCCTGACTTTC	CASSPTTGRLSGANVLTF
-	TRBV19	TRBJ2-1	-	TGTGCCAGTAGTCCCCGGGCCGGTATGGAGCAGTTCTTC	CASSPRAGMEQFF
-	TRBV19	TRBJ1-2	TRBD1	TGTGCCACTGCTTTGACAGGGCCAAACTATGGCTACACCTTC	CATALTGPNYGYTF
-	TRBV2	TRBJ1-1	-	TGTGCCAGCAGAAGGACCTCTGGAGACGGCACTGAAGCTTTCTTT	CASRRTSGDGTEAFF
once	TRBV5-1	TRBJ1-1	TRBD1	TGCGCCAGCAGCTCAGCCGGGACAGGAAACACTGAAGCTTTCTTT	CASSSAGTGNTEAFF
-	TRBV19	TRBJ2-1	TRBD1	TGTGCCAGTAGTGGGGACGGGACAGGGGGCTCCTACAATGAGCAGTTCTTC	CASSGDGTGGSYNEQFF
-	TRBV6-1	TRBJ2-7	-	TGTGCCAGCAGTTCTATTCTAGGAGGGTCCGAGCAGTACTTC	CASSSILGGSEQYF
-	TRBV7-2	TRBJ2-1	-	TGTGCCAGCAGCTTGACGGGCCTCACGCAGGGGCATGAGCAGTTCTTC	CASSLTGLTQGHEQFF
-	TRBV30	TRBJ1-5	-	TGTGCCTGGAGTGTTCAGTTCGGTCAGCCCCAGCATTTT	CAWSVQFGQPQHF
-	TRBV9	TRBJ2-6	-	TGTGCCAGCAGCGTAGAGATCGGCCCGAGGAAGTCTGGGGCCAACGTCCTGACTTTC	CASSVEIGPRKSGANVLTF
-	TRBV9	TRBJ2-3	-	TGTGCCAGCAGCGTAGTGGGGATAGATACGCAGTATTTT	CASSVVGIDTQYF